This is a list of T cell receptor beta chains from one sample in a study of T-cell reconstitution after alpha-beta-depleted transplantation in children. One entry per CDR3 protein, called by TCRdb with MiXCR from the PCR reads. The table shows around 600,000 distinct CDR3 sequences, with about 15% occurring only once. The sequenced sample was PBMCs from the stem cell graft donor, obtained from the stem cell graft. The source of these receptors is a human donor who donated a stem cell graft to a child with acute myeloid leukemia. Both conserved end residues are trimmed from each CDR3.

V: TRBV4-2; CDR3: ASSQVSTGGSGGAEQY
V: TRBV7-9; CDR3: ASSLFSGHQETQY
V: TRBV4-3; CDR3: ASSQDRGTVNSPLH
V: TRBV20-1; CDR3: SARDIQTHSGANVLT
V: TRBV24-1; CDR3: ATSDLRGLGTDTQY
V: TRBV20-1; CDR3: SARQGLNQPQH
V: TRBV4-2; CDR3: ASSGHTGNQPQH
V: TRBV5-1; CDR3: ASSLVRANTGELF
V: TRBV29-1; CDR3: SVEGQNGNTIY
V: TRBV29-1; CDR3: SVDPDTEAF
V: TRBV20-1; CDR3: SGAATNEKLF
V: TRBV5-5; CDR3: ASSLAQEGRYYGYT
V: TRBV7-8; CDR3: ASSKGLSKNNEQF
V: TRBV6-2/TRBV6-3; CDR3: ASSFGDTGNQPQH
V: TRBV12-3/TRBV12-4; CDR3: ASSFFENTEAF
V: TRBV20-1; CDR3: SARASGTAIRGGYT
V: TRBV18; CDR3: ASSPRGLIRYGYT
V: TRBV7-9; CDR3: ASSQGDTKNIQY
V: TRBV20-1; CDR3: SARAPDRANTGELF
V: TRBV12-2; CDR3: RGRNRERDGIGEAF
V: TRBV20-1; CDR3: SPPARVNTEAF
V: TRBV7-9; CDR3: ASKKYQETQY
V: TRBV13; CDR3: ASSLGMSPYEQY
V: TRBV12-3/TRBV12-4; CDR3: ASSLPRRTTEAF
V: TRBV29-1; CDR3: SVVSRVDTQY
V: TRBV6-1; CDR3: ASSPGDRVNEQF
V: TRBV20-1; CDR3: SARQGADRLYNEQF
V: TRBV6-5; CDR3: ASSYSGGGQETQY
V: TRBV7-2; CDR3: ASKPGSGNQPQH
V: TRBV7-2; CDR3: ASSSWASLEQY
V: TRBV29-1; CDR3: SVYSTERGDRTDTQY
V: TRBV5-5; CDR3: ASSFVEAGELF
V: TRBV6-1; CDR3: ASSASRGLTAKNIQY
V: TRBV20-1; CDR3: SARGSGDLQY
V: TRBV7-3; CDR3: ASSLGLVGQQAEQF
V: TRBV20-1; CDR3: SARFGGGGTEAF
V: TRBV20-1; CDR3: SASFSSGGLHNEQF
V: TRBV24-1; CDR3: ATSDSDTQGAF
V: TRBV6-2/TRBV6-3; CDR3: ASTFRTNTEAF
V: TRBV5-1; CDR3: ASSPARRTDTQY
V: TRBV7-9; CDR3: ASSGPVNEKLF
V: TRBV7-2; CDR3: ALLRTGQNDYGYT
V: TRBV9; CDR3: ASSLTGTGRTEAF